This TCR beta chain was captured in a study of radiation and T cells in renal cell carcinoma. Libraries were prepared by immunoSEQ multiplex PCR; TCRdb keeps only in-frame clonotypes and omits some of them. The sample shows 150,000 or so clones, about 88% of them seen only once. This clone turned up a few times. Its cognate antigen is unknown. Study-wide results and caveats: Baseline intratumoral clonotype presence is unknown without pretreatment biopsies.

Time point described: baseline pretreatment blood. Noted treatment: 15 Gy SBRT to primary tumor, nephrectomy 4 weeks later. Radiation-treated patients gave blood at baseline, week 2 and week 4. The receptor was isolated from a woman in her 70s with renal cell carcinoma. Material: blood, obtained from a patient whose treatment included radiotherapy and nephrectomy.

The CDR3 sequence: CASGVSGGTNTEAFF. Written as DNA, the CDR3 is TGTGCTAGTGGGGTTTCGGGGGGGACGAACACTGAAGCTTTCTTT. V is TRBV12-5 and J is TRBJ1-1; maybe TRBD1 (5 bases). The V end lost 6 bases, the J end lost 1 base, and 15 bases lay between the germline ends. Germline values: CDR1 LGHNT, CDR2 FRNRAP. The CDR3 has 15 residues.